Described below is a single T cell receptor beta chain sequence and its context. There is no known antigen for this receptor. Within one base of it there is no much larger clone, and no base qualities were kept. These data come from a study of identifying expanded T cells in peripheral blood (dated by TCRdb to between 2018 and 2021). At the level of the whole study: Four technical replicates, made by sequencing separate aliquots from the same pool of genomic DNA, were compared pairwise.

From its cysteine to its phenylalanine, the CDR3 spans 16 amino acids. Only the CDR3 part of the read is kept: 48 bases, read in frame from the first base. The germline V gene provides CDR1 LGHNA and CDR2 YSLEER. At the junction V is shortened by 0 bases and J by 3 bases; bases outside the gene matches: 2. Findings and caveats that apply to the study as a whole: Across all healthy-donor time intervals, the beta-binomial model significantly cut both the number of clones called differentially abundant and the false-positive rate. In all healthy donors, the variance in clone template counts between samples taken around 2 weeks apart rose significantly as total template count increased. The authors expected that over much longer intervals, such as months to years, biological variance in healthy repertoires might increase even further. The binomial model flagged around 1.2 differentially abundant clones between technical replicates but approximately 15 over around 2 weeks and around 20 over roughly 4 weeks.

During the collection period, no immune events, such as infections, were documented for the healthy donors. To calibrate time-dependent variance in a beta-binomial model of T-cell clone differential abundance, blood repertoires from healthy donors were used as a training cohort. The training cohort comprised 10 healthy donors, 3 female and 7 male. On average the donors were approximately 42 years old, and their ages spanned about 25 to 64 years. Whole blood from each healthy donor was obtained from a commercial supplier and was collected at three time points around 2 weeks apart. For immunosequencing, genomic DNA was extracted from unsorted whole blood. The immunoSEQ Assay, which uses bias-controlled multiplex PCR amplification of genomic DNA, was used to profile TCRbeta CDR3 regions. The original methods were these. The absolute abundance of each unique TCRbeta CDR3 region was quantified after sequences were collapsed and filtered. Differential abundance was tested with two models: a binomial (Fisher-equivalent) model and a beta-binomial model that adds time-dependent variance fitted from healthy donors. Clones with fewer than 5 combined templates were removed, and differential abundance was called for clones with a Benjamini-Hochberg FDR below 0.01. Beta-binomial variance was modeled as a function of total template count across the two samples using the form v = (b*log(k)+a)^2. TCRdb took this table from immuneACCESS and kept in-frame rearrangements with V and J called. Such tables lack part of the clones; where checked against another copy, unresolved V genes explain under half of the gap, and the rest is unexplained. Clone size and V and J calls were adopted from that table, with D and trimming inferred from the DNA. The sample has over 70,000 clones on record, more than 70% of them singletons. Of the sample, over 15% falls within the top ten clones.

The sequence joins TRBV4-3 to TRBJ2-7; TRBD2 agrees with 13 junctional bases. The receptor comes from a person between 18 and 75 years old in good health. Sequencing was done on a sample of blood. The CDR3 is CASSQDTSGGGYEQYF. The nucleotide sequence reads TGCGCCAGCAGCCAAGATACTAGCGGGGGGGGCTACGAGCAGTACTTC.